Detailed here is one T cell receptor beta chain. The sample holds many counts of this clonotype. Its antigen has not been determined. No clone much larger than this one lies a single base away; base qualities are absent. The receptor library was made with RACE. Reads for this sample came from a NextSeq 500. During library preparation, unique molecular identifiers were attached to individual cDNA molecules so that TCRs could be counted in a quantitative, reproducible way. Each blood RNA sample was used to sequence both TCR alpha and TCR beta chains. The study's processing was this. A median of about 87,000 TCRs per sample was observed, with a range of about 23,224 to 700,000. V, J and CDR3 annotation of the TCR reads was performed with the Decombinator software suite. For PS versus PT1 abundance plots, all samples were subsampled to the same number of TCRs (28,000). TCRs were defined as expanded if absent before sensitization and observed at least eight times at the 2-week time point. TCRdb applied fastp at Q25 and MiXCR to the public reads, then kept only in-frame beta chains. Rows merge per CDR3 protein into single entries with the most common DNA and genes. The V and J calls shown here were made by TCRdb, not taken from the authors' results. This sample is represented by 350,000 to 400,000 distinct CDR3 sequences; roughly 6.3% of them were singletons. The ten biggest clones cover around 6% of the sample.

The source of the sample is a study of human T cells and chemical hapten exposure (dated by TCRdb to about 2021). With respect to the entire study: For sensitization, 2% DPC in acetone was applied to a roughly 2 cm by roughly 2 cm area of upper inner arm skin. Throughout the approximately 22-week study period, patients were also given weekly therapeutic DPC doses on the scalp. Patch testing was performed on the upper back with Finn chambers containing 0.01% DPC, and the patch tests were scored after 6 days according to International Contact Dermatitis Research Group standards. The mostly female patient cohort included alopecia areata with under or over 50% scalp involvement, alopecia totalis and alopecia universalis. Libraries were pooled for sequencing, and variation in per-sample TCR yields was attributed mainly to small differences in library volumes within the pool. The study tracked peripheral blood TCR repertoire changes in vivo during primary and secondary sensitization to the hapten diphenylcyclopropenone (DPC) in alopecia patients. Patient blood was sampled pre-sensitization (week 0) and at 2, 6 and about 24 weeks after DPC sensitization. Blood for TCR sequencing was provided by twenty-nine alopecia patients at one to four time points (pre-sensitization, 2, 6 and 24 weeks).

Reading the label with the study, this specimen's time point is: patch test 2, 6 weeks after DPC sensitization. The treatment or condition label, as the study defines it: therapeutic diphenylcyclopropenone sensitization with weekly scalp DPC. At every patch-test visit, the blood draw took place before the patch test was put on. Eligible patients were aged 18 to 70, diagnosed with alopecia, deemed suitable for DPC therapy, and excluded if pregnant. Unfractionated whole blood was collected in Tempus Blood RNA tubes, and total RNA was extracted from that blood. Including the terminal cysteine and phenylalanine, the CDR3 comprises 14 residues. CDR3 DNA is the only sequence kept; it has 42 bases, read in frame from the first base. CDR1 and CDR2 were assigned from the germline V gene (reference sequence) as DFQATT and SNEGSKA. Deletion took 1 base off V and 10 bases off J, with a span of 14 bases between the germline ends.

Paper-wide results and their limitations: All patients had alopecia, a presumed autoimmune disease, so their immune response might differ from that of healthy individuals. No change with DPC sensitization was found in the number of TCRs above 1 in 1000 frequency, and no evidence of global repertoire structure alterations was found. Repeated subsampling changed both the strength of the expansion versus patch-test correlation and the threshold at which the correlation became significant. The number of PT1 expanded TCRs positively correlated with patch test score, significant at thresholds 8, 16 and 32 but not 4. Compared with pre-sensitization or healthy control sets, expanded TCRs formed significantly more large CDR3 similarity clusters, which is consistent with antigen-driven responses.

The rearranged chain carries TRBV20-1 and TRBJ1-6; the D segment could be TRBD1, given 5 matching bases. This sequence was found in a woman younger than 30 with alopecia areata. Some clones in this sample may be carry-over from other donors' samples. The material was whole blood, obtained in connection with sensitization to the hapten diphenylcyclopropenone (DPC). The nucleotide sequence is given as TGCAGTGCTAGAGTGGGGACTGAAGGATCACCCCTCCACTTT. Its product reads: CSARVGTEGSPLHF.